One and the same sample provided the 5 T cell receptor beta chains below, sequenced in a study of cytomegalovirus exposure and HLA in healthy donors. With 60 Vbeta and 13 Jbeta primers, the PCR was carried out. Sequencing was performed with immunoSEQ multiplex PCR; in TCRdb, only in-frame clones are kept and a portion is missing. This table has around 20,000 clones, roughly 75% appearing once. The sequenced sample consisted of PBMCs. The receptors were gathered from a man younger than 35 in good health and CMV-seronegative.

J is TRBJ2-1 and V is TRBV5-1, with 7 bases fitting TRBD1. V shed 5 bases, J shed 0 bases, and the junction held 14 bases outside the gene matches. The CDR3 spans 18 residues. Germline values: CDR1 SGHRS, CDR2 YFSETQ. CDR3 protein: CASSPTIGGASSYNEQFF. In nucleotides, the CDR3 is TGCGCCAGCAGTCCAACCATAGGGGGCGCAAGCTCCTACAATGAGCAGTTCTTC.

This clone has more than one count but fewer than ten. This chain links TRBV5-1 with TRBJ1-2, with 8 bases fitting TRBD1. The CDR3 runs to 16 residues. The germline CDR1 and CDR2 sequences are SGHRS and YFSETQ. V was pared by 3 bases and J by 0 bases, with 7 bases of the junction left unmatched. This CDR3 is CASSSGGQESNYGYTF. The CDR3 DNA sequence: TGCGCCAGCAGCTCGGGGGGACAGGAGTCTAACTATGGCTACACCTTC.

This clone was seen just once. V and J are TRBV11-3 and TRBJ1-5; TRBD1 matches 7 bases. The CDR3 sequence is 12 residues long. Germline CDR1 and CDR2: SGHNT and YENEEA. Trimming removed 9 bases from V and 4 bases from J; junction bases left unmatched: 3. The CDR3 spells CARTGRNQPQHF. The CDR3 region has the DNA TGTGCCAGGACAGGGCGGAATCAGCCCCAGCATTTT.

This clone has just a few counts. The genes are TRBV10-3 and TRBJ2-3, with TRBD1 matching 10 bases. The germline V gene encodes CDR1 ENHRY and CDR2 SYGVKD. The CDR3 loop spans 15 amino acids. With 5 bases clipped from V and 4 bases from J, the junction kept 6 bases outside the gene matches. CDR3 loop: CAISSRDRGPDTQYF. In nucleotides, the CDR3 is TGTGCCATCAGTTCCCGGGACAGGGGACCAGATACGCAGTATTTT.

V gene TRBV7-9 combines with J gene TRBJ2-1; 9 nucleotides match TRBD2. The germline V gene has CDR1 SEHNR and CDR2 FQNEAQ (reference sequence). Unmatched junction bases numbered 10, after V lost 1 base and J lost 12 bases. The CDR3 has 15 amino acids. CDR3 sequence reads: CASSLGAGGLWRQFF. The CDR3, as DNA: TGTGCCAGCAGCTTAGGCGCGGGGGGGCTTTGGCGGCAGTTCTTC. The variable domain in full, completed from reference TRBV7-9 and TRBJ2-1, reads DTGVSQNPRHKITKRGQNVTFRCDPISEHNRLYWYRQTLGQGPEFLTYFQNEAQLEKSRLLSDRFSAERPKGSFSTLEIQRTEQGDSAMYLCASSLGAGGLWRQFFGPGTRLTVL.